The 9 T cell receptor beta chains below all came from one sample that was sequenced in a study of T cell responses to AZD1222 COVID-19 vaccine. Data came from immunoSEQ multiplex PCR; TCRdb stores just in-frame clones and leaves some out. The data show 150,000 or so clones, over 80% seen once. The starting material was peripheral blood, obtained 28 days after the second dose of the MenACWY control vaccine. Source of these receptors: an adult who received the MenACWY meningococcal vaccine as a control.

This chain uses TRBV18 with TRBJ1-3; 8 nucleotides match TRBD1. Germline assignment: CDR1 KGHSH and CDR2 LQKENI. V shed 4 bases, J shed 3 bases, and the junction held 8 bases outside the gene matches. There are 16 residues in the CDR3. CDR3: CASSRETDRVGNTIYF. CDR3 nucleotides: TGTGCCAGCTCACGGGAAACGGACAGGGTTGGAAACACCATATATTTT.

The chain joins TRBV28 to TRBJ1-3; perhaps TRBD1 as D (6 bases). Trimming pared 5 bases from V and 3 bases from J, leaving 17 bases between. The length of the CDR3 is 16 residues. Looked up from germline, CDR1 is MDHEN and CDR2 is SYDVKM. As DNA, the CDR3 is TGTGCCAGCAGTCACGGGACATCTTTAGGTGGAAACACCATATATTTT. Residues: CASSHGTSLGGNTIYF. Based on the CDR3 plus reference TRBV28 and TRBJ1-3, the full variable domain is DVKVTQSSRYLVKRTGEKVFLECVQDMDHENMFWYRQDPGLGLRLIYFSYDVKMKEKGDIPEGYSVSREKKERFSLILESASTNQTSMYLCASSHGTSLGGNTIYFGEGSWLTVV.

The rearrangement uses TRBV6-5 and TRBJ1-5, with D possibly matching TRBD1 (5 bases). The CDR3 extends over 16 amino acids. Germline V gene sequence: CDR1 MNHEY, CDR2 SVGAGI. Trimming left V 0 bases short and J 5 bases short, with 14 bases between. The CDR3 DNA reads TGTGCCAGCAGTTACTCGGCGGGACGAGGTGATCAGCCCCAGCATTTT. Residues: CASSYSAGRGDQPQHF.

The chain uses TRBV9 and TRBJ2-1, with a tentative D call TRBD2 (5 bases). V was cut by 0 bases and J by 3 bases, with 7 bases left in between. There are 14 residues in the CDR3. The germline V gene encodes CDR1 SGDLS and CDR2 YYNGEE. The CDR3 nucleotides read TGTGCCAGCAGCGTAGCGGGGTACTACAATGAGCAGTTCTTC. Its translation is CASSVAGYYNEQFF.

This chain connects TRBV4-1 to TRBJ1-1, with unresolved D. V was clipped by 1 base and J by 7 bases, with 7 bases between them. Germline CDR1 MGHRA, CDR2 YSYEKL. This CDR3 spans 12 amino acids. CDR3 nucleotide sequence: TGCGCCAGCAGCCAAGGAGGGCTTGAAGCTTTCTTT. Translation gives CASSQGGLEAFF.

V gene TRBV11-2 combines with J gene TRBJ1-2; D is uncertain. The germline V gene encodes CDR1 SGHAT and CDR2 FQNNGV. V was pared by 3 bases and J by 8 bases, with 22 bases between. CDR3 length equals 16 residues. The CDR3 DNA is TGTGCCAGCAGCTTGGACCCCGCATTGGGAGCGCCCGGCTACACCTTC. Its translation is CASSLDPALGAPGYTF.

This clone has just one count. The V gene is TRBV6-2 or TRBV6-3, the J gene TRBJ1-3; D is possibly TRBD1 (6 bases). Germline-derived CDR1 and CDR2 are MNHEY and SVGEGT. With 0 bases removed from V and 4 bases from J, the gap between germline ends came to 10 bases. The CDR3 consists of 15 residues. The chain's CDR3 is CASSYSAGVGNTIYF. CDR3 nucleotides: TGTGCCAGCAGTTACTCGGCAGGGGTCGGAAACACCATATATTTT.

CDR3 nucleotide sequence: TGTGCCAGCAGTCCCGGACAGGGTATCAATGAGCAGTTCTTC. Encoded protein: CASSPGQGINEQFF. The rearrangement joins TRBV27 to TRBJ2-1; 8 nucleotides agree with TRBD1. Trimming removed 5 bases from V and 6 bases from J; junction bases left unmatched: 6. The germline gives CDR1 MNHEY, CDR2 SMNVEV (reference sequence). This CDR3 has 14 residues.

The rearrangement links TRBV19 to TRBJ1-5; D unresolved. V was clipped by 5 bases and J by 3 bases, with 8 bases between them. Germline V gene sequence: CDR1 LNHDA, CDR2 SQIVND (reference sequence). This CDR3 has 13 residues. CDR3 DNA: TGTGCCAGTAGTGGCAGTTACAATCAGCCCCAGCATTTT. It is translated as CASSGSYNQPQHF. The entire variable domain, with the rest obtained from reference TRBV19 and TRBJ1-5, is as follows: DGGITQSPKYLFRKEGQNVTLSCEQNLNHDAMYWYRQDPGQGLRLIYYSQIVNDFQKGDIAEGYSVSREKKESFPLTVTSAQKNPTAFYLCASSGSYNQPQHFGDGTRLSIL.